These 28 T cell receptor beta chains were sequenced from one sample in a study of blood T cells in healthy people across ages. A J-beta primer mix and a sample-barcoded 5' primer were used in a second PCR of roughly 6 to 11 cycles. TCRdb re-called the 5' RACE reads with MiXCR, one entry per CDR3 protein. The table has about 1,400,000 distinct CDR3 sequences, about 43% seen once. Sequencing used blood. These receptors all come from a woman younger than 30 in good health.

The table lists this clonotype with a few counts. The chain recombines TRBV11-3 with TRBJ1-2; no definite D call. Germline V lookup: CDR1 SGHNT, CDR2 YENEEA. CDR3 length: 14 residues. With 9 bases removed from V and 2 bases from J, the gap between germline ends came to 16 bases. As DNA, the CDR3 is TGTGCCAGGGGTAAGGAGGAGCCAAACTATGGCTACACCTTC. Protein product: CARGKEEPNYGYTF.

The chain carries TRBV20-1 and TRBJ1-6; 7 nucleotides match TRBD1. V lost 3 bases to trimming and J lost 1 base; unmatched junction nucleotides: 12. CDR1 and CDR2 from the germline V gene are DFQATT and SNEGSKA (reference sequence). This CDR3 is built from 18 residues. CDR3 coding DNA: TGCAGTGCTAGCGACAGGGTGGTCATCGGTTCCTATAATTCACCCCTCCACTTT. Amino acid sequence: CSASDRVVIGSYNSPLHF.

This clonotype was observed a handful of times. The CDR3 sequence is CASSWREGSYEQYF. In DNA, the CDR3 is TGTGCCAGCAGTTGGCGGGAGGGCTCCTACGAGCAGTACTTC. This chain uses TRBV2 with TRBJ2-7; 9 bases align to TRBD2. Germline V gives CDR1 SNHLY, CDR2 FYNNEI. The CDR3 contains 14 residues. V dropped 5 bases and J dropped 0; count of bases not matched to a gene: 2.

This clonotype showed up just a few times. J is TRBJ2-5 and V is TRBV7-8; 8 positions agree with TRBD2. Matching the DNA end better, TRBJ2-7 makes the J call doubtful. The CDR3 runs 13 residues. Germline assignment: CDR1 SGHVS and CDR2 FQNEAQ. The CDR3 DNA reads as TGTGCCAGCAGCCGGGGGGGCCTAGACGAGCAGTACTTC. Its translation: CASSRGGLDEQYF.

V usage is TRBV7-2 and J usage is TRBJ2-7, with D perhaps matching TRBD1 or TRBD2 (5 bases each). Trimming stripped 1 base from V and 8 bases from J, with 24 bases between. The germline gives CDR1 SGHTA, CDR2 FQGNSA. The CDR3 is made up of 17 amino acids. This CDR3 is CASSLDLTGTQSNKQYF. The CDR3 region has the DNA TGTGCCAGCAGCTTAGACCTTACCGGGACCCAATCTAACAAGCAGTACTTC.

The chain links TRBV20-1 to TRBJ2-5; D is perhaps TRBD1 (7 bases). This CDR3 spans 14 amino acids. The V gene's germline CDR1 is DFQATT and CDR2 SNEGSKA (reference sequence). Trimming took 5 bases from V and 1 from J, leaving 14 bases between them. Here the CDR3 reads CSAPWRGPQETQYF. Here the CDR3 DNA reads TGCAGTGCTCCCTGGAGGGGGCCCCAAGAGACCCAGTACTTC.

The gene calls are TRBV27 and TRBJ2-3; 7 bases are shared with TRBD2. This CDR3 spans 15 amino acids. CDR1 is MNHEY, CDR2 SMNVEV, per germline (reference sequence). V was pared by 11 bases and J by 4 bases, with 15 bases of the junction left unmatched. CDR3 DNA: TGTGCCTCTGGCGGGACTACCCTTCTCGCAGATACGCAGTATTTT. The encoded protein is CASGGTTLLADTQYF.

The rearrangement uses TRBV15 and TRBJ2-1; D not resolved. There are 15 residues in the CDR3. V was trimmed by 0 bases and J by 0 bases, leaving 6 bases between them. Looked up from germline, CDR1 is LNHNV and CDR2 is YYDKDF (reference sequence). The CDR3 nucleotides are TGTGCCACCAGCAGAGACCTAGTCTCCTACAATGAGCAGTTCTTC. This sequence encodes CATSRDLVSYNEQFF.

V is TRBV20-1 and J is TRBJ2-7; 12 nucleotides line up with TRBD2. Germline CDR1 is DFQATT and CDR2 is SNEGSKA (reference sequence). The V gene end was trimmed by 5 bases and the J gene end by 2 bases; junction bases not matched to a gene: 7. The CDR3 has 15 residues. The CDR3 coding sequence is TGCAGTGCTCTAAAAACTAGCGGGGGGCCCTACGAGCAGTACTTC. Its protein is CSALKTSGGPYEQYF.

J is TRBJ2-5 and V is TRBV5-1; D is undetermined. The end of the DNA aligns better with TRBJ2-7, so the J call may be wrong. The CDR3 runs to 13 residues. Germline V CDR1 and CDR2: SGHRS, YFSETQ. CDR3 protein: CASTGSIHSEQYF. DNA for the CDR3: TGCGCCAGCACGGGCAGTATTCACTCCGAGCAGTACTTC.

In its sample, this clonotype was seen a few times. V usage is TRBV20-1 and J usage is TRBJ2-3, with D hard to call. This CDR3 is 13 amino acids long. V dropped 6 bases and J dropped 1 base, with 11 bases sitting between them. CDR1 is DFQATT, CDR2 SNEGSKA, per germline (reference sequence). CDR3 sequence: CSAQAPGTDTQYF. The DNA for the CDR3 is TGCAGTGCCCAAGCCCCAGGCACAGATACGCAGTATTTT.

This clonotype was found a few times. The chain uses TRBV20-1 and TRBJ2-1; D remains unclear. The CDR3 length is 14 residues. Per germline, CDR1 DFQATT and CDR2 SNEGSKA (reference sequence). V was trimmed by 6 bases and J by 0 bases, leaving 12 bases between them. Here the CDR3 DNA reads TGCAGTGCGGGGAACAAAGGCTCCTACAATGAGCAGTTCTTC. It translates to CSAGNKGSYNEQFF.

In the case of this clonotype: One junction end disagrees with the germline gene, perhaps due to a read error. The CDR3 nucleotides are TGTGCCTGCAGCTTAGCTAAGGACAGAGTGTATGAGCAGTTCTTC. Protein sequence: CACSLAKDRVYEQFF. The V and J genes are TRBV7-8 and TRBJ2-1, with D tentatively TRBD1 (6 bases). Germline V lookup: CDR1 SGHVS, CDR2 FQNEAQ. The CDR3 has 15 residues.

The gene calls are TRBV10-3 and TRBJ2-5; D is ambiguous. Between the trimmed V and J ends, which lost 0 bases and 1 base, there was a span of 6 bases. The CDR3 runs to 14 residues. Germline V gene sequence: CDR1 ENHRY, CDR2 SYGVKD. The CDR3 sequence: CAISESAVQETQYF. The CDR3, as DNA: TGTGCCATCAGTGAGTCAGCAGTCCAAGAGACCCAGTACTTC.

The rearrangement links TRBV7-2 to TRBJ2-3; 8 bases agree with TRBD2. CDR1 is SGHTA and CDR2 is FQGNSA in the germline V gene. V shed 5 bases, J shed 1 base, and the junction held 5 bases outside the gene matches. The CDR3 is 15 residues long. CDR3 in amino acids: CASSPIAGRTDTQYF. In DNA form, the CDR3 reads TGTGCCAGCAGCCCAATAGCGGGACGCACAGATACGCAGTATTTT.

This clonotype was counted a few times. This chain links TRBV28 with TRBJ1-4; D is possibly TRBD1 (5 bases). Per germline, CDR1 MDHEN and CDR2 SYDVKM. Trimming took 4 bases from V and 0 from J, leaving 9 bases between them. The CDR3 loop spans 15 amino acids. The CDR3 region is CASSSGGATNEKLFF. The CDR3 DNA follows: TGTGCCAGCAGTTCTGGGGGGGCAACTAATGAAAAACTGTTTTTT.

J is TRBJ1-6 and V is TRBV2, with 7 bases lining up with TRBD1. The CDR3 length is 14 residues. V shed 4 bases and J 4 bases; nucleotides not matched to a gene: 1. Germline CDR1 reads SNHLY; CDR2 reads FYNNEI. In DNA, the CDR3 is TGTGCCAGCAGTGGACAGGGATATAATTCACCCCTCCACTTT. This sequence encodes CASSGQGYNSPLHF.

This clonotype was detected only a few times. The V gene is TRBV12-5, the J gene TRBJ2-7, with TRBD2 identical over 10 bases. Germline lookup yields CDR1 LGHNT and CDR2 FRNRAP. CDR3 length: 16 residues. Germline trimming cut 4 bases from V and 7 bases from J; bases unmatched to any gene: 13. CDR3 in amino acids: CASGSPLAGSVNEQYF. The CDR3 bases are TGTGCTAGTGGTTCTCCACTAGCGGGATCAGTCAATGAGCAGTACTTC.

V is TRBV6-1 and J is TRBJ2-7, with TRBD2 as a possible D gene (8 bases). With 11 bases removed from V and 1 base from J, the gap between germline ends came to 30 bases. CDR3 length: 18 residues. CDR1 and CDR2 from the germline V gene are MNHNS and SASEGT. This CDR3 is CALENQLVGRGLSYEQYF. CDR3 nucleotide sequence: TGTGCCCTCGAAAACCAGCTAGTCGGGAGGGGGCTATCCTACGAGCAGTACTTC.

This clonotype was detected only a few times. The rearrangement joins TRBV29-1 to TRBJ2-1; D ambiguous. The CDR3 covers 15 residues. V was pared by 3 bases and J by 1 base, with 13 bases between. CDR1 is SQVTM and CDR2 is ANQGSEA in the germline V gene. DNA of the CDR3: TGCAGCGTTGACTACGTTAAACTTTCCTACAATGAGCAGTTCTTC. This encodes CSVDYVKLSYNEQFF.

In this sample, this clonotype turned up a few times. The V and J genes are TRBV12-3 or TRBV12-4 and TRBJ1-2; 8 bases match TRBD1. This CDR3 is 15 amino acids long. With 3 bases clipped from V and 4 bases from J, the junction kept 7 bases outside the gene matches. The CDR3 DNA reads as TGTGCCAGCAGTTTTTCGGACAGGGTCCCCTATGGCTACACCTTC. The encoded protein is CASSFSDRVPYGYTF.

The CDR3 loop reads CSPPFEEGGYTF. CDR3 in DNA: TGCAGTCCCCCGTTTGAAGAGGGTGGCTACACCTTC. The chain links TRBV20-1 to TRBJ1-2; D is unresolved. V was cut by 8 bases and J by 7 bases, with 17 bases left in between. This CDR3 contains 12 residues. In germline, CDR1 is DFQATT, CDR2 SNEGSKA (reference sequence).

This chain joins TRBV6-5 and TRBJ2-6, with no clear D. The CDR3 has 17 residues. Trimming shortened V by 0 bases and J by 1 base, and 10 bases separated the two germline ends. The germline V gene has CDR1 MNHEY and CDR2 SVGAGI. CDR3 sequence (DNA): TGTGCCAGCAGTTACTCAATCGACACATCTGGGGCCAACGTCCTGACTTTC. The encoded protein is CASSYSIDTSGANVLTF.

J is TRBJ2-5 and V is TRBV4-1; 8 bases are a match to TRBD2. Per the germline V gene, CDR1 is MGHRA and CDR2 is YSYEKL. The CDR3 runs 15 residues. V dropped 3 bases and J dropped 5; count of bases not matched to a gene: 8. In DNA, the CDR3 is TGCGCCAGCAGCCATAGCGGGGCCCCGCGCGAGACCCAGTACTTC. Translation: CASSHSGAPRETQYF.

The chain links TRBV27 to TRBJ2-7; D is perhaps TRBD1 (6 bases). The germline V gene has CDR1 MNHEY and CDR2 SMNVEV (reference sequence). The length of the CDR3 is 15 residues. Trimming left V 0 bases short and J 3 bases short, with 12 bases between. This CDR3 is CASSLSTGMVYEQYF. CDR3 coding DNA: TGTGCCAGCAGTTTATCTACAGGGATGGTCTACGAGCAGTACTTC.

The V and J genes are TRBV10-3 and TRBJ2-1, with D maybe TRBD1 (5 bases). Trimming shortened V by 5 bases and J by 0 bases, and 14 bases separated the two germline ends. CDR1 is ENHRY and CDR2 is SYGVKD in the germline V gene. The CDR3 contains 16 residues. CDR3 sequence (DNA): TGTGCCATCAGTTCTGATAAGGGGCCCTCCTACAATGAGCAGTTCTTC. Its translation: CAISSDKGPSYNEQFF.

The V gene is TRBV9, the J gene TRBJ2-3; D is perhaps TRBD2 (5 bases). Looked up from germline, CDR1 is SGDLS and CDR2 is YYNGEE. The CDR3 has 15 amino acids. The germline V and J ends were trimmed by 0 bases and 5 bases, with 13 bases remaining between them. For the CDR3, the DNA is TGTGCCAGCAGCGTAGACCTTTATGGAGGAGATACGCAGTATTTT. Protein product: CASSVDLYGGDTQYF.

The CDR3 sequence is CARTRNTGELFF. Written as DNA, the CDR3 is TGTGCCAGAACAAGAAACACCGGGGAGCTGTTTTTT. The J gene is TRBJ2-2, the V gene TRBV7-9; D ambiguous. Trimming cost V 9 bases and J 2 bases, with 7 bases left between them. CDR3 length equals 12 residues. In germline, CDR1 is SEHNR, CDR2 FQNEAQ (reference sequence).